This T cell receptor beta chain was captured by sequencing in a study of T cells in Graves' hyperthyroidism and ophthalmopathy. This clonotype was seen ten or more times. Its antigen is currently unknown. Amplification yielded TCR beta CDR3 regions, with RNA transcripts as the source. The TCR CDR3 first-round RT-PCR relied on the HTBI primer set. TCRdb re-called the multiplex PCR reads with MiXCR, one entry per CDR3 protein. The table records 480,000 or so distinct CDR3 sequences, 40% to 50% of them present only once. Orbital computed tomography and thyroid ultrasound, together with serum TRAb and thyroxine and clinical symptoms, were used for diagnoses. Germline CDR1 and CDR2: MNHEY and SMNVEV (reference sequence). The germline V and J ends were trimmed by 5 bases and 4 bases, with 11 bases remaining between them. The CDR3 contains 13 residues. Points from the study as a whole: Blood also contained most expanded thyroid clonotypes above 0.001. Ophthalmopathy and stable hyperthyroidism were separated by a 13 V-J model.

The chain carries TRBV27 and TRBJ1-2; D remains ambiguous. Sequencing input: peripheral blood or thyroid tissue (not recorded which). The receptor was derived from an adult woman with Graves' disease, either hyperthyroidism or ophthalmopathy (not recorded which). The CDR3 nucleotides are TGTGCCAGCAGTCCCAACAGTCTCTATGGCTACACCTTC. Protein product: CASSPNSLYGYTF.